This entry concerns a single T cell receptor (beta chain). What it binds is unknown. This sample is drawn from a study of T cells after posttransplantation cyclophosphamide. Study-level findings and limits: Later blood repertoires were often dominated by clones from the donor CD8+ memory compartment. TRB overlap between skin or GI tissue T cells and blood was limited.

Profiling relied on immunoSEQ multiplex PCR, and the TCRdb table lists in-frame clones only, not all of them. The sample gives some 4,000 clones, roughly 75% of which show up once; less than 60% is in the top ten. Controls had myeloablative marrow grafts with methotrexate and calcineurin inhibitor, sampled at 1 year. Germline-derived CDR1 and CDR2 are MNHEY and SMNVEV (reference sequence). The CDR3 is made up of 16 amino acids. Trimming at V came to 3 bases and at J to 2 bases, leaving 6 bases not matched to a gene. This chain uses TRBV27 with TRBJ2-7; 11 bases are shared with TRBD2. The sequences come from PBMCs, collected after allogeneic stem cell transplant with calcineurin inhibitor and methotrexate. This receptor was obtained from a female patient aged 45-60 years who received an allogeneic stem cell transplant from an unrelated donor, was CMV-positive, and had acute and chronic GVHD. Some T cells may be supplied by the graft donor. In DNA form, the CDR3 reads TGTGCCAGCAGTTTTTTAGCGGGAGGGCTCACCTACGAGCAGTACTTC. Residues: CASSFLAGGLTYEQYF.